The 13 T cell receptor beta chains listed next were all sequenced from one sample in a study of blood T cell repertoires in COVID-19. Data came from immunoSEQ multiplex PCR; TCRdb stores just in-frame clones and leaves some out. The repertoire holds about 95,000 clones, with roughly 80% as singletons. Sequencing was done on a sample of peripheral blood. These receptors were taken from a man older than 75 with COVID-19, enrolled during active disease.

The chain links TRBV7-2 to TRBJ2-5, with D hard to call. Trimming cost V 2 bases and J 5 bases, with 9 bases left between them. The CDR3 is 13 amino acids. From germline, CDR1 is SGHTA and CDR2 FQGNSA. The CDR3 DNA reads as TGTGCCAGCAGCTTACGGTCCTTGGAGACCCAGTACTTC. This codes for CASSLRSLETQYF.

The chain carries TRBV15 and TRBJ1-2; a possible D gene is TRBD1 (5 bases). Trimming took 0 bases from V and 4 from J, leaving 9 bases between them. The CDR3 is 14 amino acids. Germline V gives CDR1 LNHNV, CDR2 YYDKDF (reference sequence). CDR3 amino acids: CATSRDSGSYGYTF. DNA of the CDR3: TGTGCCACCAGCAGAGATTCAGGGTCCTATGGCTACACCTTC.

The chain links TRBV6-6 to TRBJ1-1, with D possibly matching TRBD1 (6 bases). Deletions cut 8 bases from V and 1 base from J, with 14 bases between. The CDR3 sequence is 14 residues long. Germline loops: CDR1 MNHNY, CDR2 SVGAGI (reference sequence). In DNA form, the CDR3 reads TGTGCCAGCTCCCAAAAGGGGGAGAACACTGAAGCTTTCTTT. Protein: CASSQKGENTEAFF.

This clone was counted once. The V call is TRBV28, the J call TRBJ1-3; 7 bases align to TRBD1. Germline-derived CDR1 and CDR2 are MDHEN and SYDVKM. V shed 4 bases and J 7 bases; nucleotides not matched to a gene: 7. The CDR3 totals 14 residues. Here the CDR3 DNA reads TGTGCCAGCAGTTCAGGGGGTGCTTGGAACACCATATATTTT. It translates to CASSSGGAWNTIYF. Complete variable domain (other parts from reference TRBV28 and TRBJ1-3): DVKVTQSSRYLVKRTGEKVFLECVQDMDHENMFWYRQDPGLGLRLIYFSYDVKMKEKGDIPEGYSVSREKKERFSLILESASTNQTSMYLCASSSGGAWNTIYFGEGSWLTVV.

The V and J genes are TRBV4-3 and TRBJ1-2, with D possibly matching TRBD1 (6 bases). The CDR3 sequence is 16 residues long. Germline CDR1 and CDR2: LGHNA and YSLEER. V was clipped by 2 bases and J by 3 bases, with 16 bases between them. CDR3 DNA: TGCGCCAGCAGCCAATCGGTGGGGGCGAGTTACTATGGCTACACCTTC. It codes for CASSQSVGASYYGYTF.

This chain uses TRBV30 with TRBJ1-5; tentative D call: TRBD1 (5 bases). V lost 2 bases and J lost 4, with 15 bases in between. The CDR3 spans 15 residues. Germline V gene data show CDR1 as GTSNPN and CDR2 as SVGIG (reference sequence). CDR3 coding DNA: TGTGCCTGGAGTAGAGATCTCCGGGGGAATCAGCCCCAGCATTTT. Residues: CAWSRDLRGNQPQHF.

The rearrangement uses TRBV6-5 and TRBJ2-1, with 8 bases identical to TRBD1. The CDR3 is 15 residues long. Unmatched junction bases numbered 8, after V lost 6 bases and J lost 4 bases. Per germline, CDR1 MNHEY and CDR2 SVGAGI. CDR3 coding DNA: TGTGCCAGCAGACTCGACAGGGGTGGGTACAATGAGCAGTTCTTC. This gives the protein CASRLDRGGYNEQFF.

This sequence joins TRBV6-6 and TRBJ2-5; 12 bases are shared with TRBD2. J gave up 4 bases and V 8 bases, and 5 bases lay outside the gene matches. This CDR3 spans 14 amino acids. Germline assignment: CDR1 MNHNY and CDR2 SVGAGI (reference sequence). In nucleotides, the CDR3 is TGTGCCAGCTTCCCGGGACTAGCGGGAGAGACCCAGTACTTC. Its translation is CASFPGLAGETQYF.

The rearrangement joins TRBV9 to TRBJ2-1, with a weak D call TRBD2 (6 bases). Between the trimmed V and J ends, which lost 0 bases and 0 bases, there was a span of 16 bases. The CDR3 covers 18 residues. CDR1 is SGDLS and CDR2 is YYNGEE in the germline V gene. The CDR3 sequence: CASSVVEGPYFSYNEQFF. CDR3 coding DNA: TGTGCCAGCAGCGTAGTGGAGGGACCTTATTTCTCCTACAATGAGCAGTTCTTC.

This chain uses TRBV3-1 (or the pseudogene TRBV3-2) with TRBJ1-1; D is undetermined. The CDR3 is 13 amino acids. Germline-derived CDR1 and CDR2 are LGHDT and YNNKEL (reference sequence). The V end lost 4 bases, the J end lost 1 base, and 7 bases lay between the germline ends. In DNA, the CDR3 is TGTGCCAGCAGCCTCGGGAGGAACACTGAAGCTTTCTTT. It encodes CASSLGRNTEAFF.

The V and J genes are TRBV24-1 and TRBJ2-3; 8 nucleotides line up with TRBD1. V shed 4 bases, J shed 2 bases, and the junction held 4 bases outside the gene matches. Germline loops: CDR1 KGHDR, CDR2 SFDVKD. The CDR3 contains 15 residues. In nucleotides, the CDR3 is TGTGCCACCAGTGACGCGACAGGGGCCACAGATACGCAGTATTTT. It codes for CATSDATGATDTQYF.

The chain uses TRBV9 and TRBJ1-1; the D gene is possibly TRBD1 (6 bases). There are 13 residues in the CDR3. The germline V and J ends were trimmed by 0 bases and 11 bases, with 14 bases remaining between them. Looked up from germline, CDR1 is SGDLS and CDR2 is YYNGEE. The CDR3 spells CASSVGLQGEAFF. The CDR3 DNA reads TGTGCCAGCAGCGTAGGGTTACAGGGAGAGGCTTTCTTT.

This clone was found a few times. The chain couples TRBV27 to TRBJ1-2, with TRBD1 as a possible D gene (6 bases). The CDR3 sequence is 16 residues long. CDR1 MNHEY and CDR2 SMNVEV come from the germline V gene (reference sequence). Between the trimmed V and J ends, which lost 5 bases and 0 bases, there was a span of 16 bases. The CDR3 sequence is CASSDLIGGPNYGYTF. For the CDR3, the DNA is TGTGCCAGCAGTGATCTGATAGGGGGTCCTAACTATGGCTACACCTTC.